A selection of T cell receptor beta chains follows, all from one sample in a study of PD-1 blockade in classical Hodgkin lymphoma. The assay was immunoSEQ multiplex PCR, and TCRdb's table has in-frame clones only and misses some. The data hold 46,000 or so clones, with approximately 70% observed a single time. The sequencing used peripheral blood mononuclear cells (PBMCs), collected at baseline. The origin of the receptors is a human donor with classical Hodgkin lymphoma. Both conserved end residues are part of each CDR3. The order of the fields is CDR3 DNA, CDR3 protein, J gene, clone size, D gene, V gene. A D gene is named only where the DNA matches it firmly. Rows may omit the clone size; those that give it use once, few, many or a size class.

TGCGCCAGCGCCGAGGGGGAAGTTGAGACCCAGTACTTC	CASAEGEVETQYF	TRBJ2-5	-	-	TRBV23-1
TGTGCCAGCAGTACCGGGACAGGGTCCTACGAGCAGTACTTC	CASSTGTGSYEQYF	TRBJ2-7	few	TRBD1	TRBV27
TGCGCCAGCAGCTTTGGGAGTGGCACTGAAGCTTTCTTT	CASSFGSGTEAFF	TRBJ1-1	-	-	TRBV5-1
TGTGCCAGCAGCTCCCCCCCGACTAGCGGGAGCCCCGACTCCTACGAGCAGTACTTC	CASSSPPTSGSPDSYEQYF	TRBJ2-7	once	TRBD2	TRBV11-3
TGTGCCAGCAACCTAGGACTAGCGGGCTACGAGCAGTACTTC	CASNLGLAGYEQYF	TRBJ2-7	-	TRBD2	TRBV6-1
TGTGCCAGCAGTCTTAAAACCGGGGAGCTGTTTTTT	CASSLKTGELFF	TRBJ2-2	-	-	TRBV27
TGCAGCGTTGAATCCCCGGGGGGGGTTATCTACAATGAGCAGTTCTTC	CSVESPGGVIYNEQFF	TRBJ2-1	few	TRBD2	TRBV29-1
TGTGCCATCAGTGGGACAGCCGTGATCGCTGAAGCTTTCTTT	CAISGTAVIAEAFF	TRBJ1-1	-	-	TRBV10-3
TGTGCCAGTAGTATGACTAACCTCCACGCCGATGAGCAGTTCTTC	CASSMTNLHADEQFF	TRBJ2-1	once	-	TRBV19
TGTGCCAGCAGCTTAGGACACGCCCCAGACACTGAAGCTTTCTTT	CASSLGHAPDTEAFF	TRBJ1-1	-	-	TRBV7-8
TGCGCCAGCAGCCCGACTAGCGTCTTCACAGATACGCAGTATTTT	CASSPTSVFTDTQYF	TRBJ2-3	-	TRBD2	TRBV5-1
TGTGCCAGTAGTCCCACAACCTCTGGGGCCAACGTCCTGACTTTC	CASSPTTSGANVLTF	TRBJ2-6	-	-	TRBV19
TGTGCTAGTGGTTTGGCCCCGGGACAGGGACGTTGGACCGGGGAGCTGTTTTTT	CASGLAPGQGRWTGELFF	TRBJ2-2	-	TRBD1	TRBV12-5
TGCGCCAGCAGCTTGCAGACAGGGGGCAAGAACACTGAAGCTTTCTTT	CASSLQTGGKNTEAFF	TRBJ1-1	-	TRBD1	TRBV5-1
TGTGCCAGCAGCTTAGAGGGGAACACACTGAATACGCAGTATTTT	CASSLEGNTLNTQYF	TRBJ2-3	once	-	TRBV7-2
TGTGCCAGCAACAAAATCGGGGGGGCAGAACCTGAAGCTTTCTTT	CASNKIGGAEPEAFF	TRBJ1-1	-	-	TRBV25-1
TGCGCCAGCAGCCCCACGGTGGGACAGGGTAACACCGGGGAGCTGTTTTTT	CASSPTVGQGNTGELFF	TRBJ2-2	-	TRBD1	TRBV5-1
TGTGCCAGCAGCCTAGGGGACAGGTGGAACACTGAAGCTTTCTTT	CASSLGDRWNTEAFF	TRBJ1-1	-	TRBD1	TRBV11-3
TGTGCCAGCAGCTTAGGGCCCACTGAAGCTTTCTTT	CASSLGPTEAFF	TRBJ1-1	-	-	TRBV7-9
TGTGCCAGTAGTGTGGCGGGGGGGCGAACAGATACGCAGTATTTT	CASSVAGGRTDTQYF	TRBJ2-3	-	TRBD2	TRBV19
TGCAGCGTTCCCAAAAATTTAATAGGCTCCTACAATGAGCAGTTCTTC	CSVPKNLIGSYNEQFF	TRBJ2-1	once	-	TRBV29-1
TGTGCCAGTAAGGCACTAGCGGGAGGATCCGACGAGCAGTACTTC	CASKALAGGSDEQYF	TRBJ2-7	few	TRBD2	TRBV6-1
TGTGCCAGCAGCTTAGCGGGAGATTCCAATGAGCAGTTCTTC	CASSLAGDSNEQFF	TRBJ2-1	-	TRBD2	TRBV7-3
TGTGCCAGCACCTACGCCCTGGGAGACACCGGGGAGCTGTTTTTT	CASTYALGDTGELFF	TRBJ2-2	few	-	TRBV11-3
TGTGCCAGCAGCGTGGGGGGGACAGGCTCTGGAAACACCATATATTTT	CASSVGGTGSGNTIYF	TRBJ1-3	-	TRBD1	TRBV9
TGTGCCAGCAGCCAAGGAGGGGCAGGGGTGAACACTGAAGCTTTCTTT	CASSQGGAGVNTEAFF	TRBJ1-1	-	-	TRBV4-2